Given below is one T cell receptor (beta chain) in context. Measured with immunoSEQ multiplex PCR; TCRdb has only the in-frame clones, and not every one. This table holds about 47,000 clones, about four fifths found once. This record belongs to a study of T cells in tumors after PD-1 blockade. At the level of the study: Some patients also took daily vismodegib 150 mg during anti-PD-1 treatment.

The sequences come from PBMCs, collected before anti-PD-1 treatment. The sequence derives from a human donor with basal cell carcinoma.

Here the CDR3 DNA reads TGTGCCAGCCGAAGACAGGGCAATGAGCAGTTCTTC. Translated: CASRRQGNEQFF. J is TRBJ2-1 and V is TRBV6-5; 7 positions agree with TRBD1. J gave up 6 bases and V 8 bases, and 4 bases lay outside the gene matches. This CDR3 comprises 12 residues. Germline V gene data show CDR1 as MNHEY and CDR2 as SVGAGI.